Presented here are 13 T cell receptor beta chains from one specimen sequenced in a study of cytomegalovirus exposure and HLA in healthy donors. 13 Jbeta primers and 60 Vbeta primers were used for the PCR. Sequencing was performed with immunoSEQ multiplex PCR; in TCRdb, only in-frame clones are kept and a portion is missing. The table lists approximately 220,000 clones, 76% of them singletons, with roughly 0.62% in the top ten. The specimen was PBMCs. The receptor set was obtained from a man aged 18-30 years in good health and CMV-seronegative.

This clone came up once. The chain has TRBV30 and TRBJ2-3; TRBD2 matches 10 bases. V lost 5 bases, J lost 3 bases, and 5 bases stayed unmatched. CDR3 length: 14 amino acids. Per the germline V gene, CDR1 is GTSNPN and CDR2 is SVGIG (reference sequence). This CDR3 is CAWGGAGGTDTQYF. As DNA, the CDR3 is TGTGCCTGGGGCGGAGCGGGAGGGACAGATACGCAGTATTTT.

The chain carries TRBV28 and TRBJ1-2, with 9 bases that match TRBD1. V lost 4 bases and J lost 8; bases outside the gene matches: 5. CDR3 size: 13 residues. The germline gives CDR1 MDHEN, CDR2 SYDVKM. CDR3 DNA sequence: TGTGCCAGCAGTTCGACAGGGGGTCTAGGCTACACCTTC. It yields the protein CASSSTGGLGYTF.

The rearrangement links TRBV10-3 to TRBJ2-7, with 7 bases identical to TRBD1. With 7 bases clipped from V and 4 bases from J, the junction kept 7 bases outside the gene matches. The CDR3 is 13 residues long. Germline loops: CDR1 ENHRY, CDR2 SYGVKD. The CDR3 loop is CAITARDSYEQYF. The DNA for the CDR3 is TGTGCCATCACCGCCCGGGACAGTTACGAGCAGTACTTC.

The CDR3: CASSFHPGGGNTIYF. For the CDR3, the DNA is TGTGCCAGCAGCTTTCATCCGGGTGGGGGAAACACCATATATTTT. This chain connects TRBV7-2 to TRBJ1-3; D is uncertain. Germline V lookup: CDR1 SGHTA, CDR2 FQGNSA. Trimming removed 3 bases at V and 4 bases at J, with 13 bases between. The CDR3 consists of 15 residues.

The chain recombines TRBV5-1 with TRBJ2-4; the D is unclear. CDR3 length: 16 amino acids. V was shortened by 0 bases and J by 1 base, with 11 bases between the two germline ends. Per germline, CDR1 SGHRS and CDR2 YFSETQ. The CDR3 loop reads CASSLDPGSAKNIQYF. The CDR3 nucleotides are TGCGCCAGCAGCTTGGATCCGGGTTCGGCCAAAAACATTCAGTACTTC.

The gene calls are TRBV6-5 and TRBJ2-5; 8 bases are shared with TRBD2. CDR1 and CDR2 from the germline V gene are MNHEY and SVGAGI. J gave up 2 bases and V 0 bases, and 5 bases lay outside the gene matches. The CDR3 loop spans 16 amino acids. As DNA, the CDR3 is TGTGCCAGCAGTTACTCGGGCACTAGCGGACAAGAGACCCAGTACTTC. Amino acid sequence: CASSYSGTSGQETQYF.

The rearrangement links TRBV7-9 to TRBJ2-2, with 12 bases matching TRBD2. CDR1 SEHNR and CDR2 FQNEAQ come from the germline V gene (reference sequence). After removal of 1 base from V and 3 bases from J, the junction contained 6 bases not matched to a gene. The length of the CDR3 is 18 residues. The CDR3 loop reads CASSLGLAGASDTGELFF. The CDR3 nucleotides read TGTGCCAGCAGCTTAGGACTAGCGGGAGCTTCAGACACCGGGGAGCTGTTTTTT.

The chain joins TRBV4-1 to TRBJ2-1; TRBD2 is a possible D gene (7 bases). This CDR3 has 14 amino acids. Germline V gives CDR1 MGHRA, CDR2 YSYEKL. Trimming took 3 bases from V and 6 from J, leaving 12 bases between them. The CDR3 is CASSQLGGVNEQFF. The CDR3 coding sequence is TGCGCCAGCAGCCAGCTAGGGGGGGTCAATGAGCAGTTCTTC.

As for this clone: The junction departs from germline at one end; a sequencing error may be responsible. V is TRBV7-7 and J is TRBJ2-1; D is uncertain. The CDR3 spans 12 residues. CDR1 is SSHAT, CDR2 FNYEAQ, per germline (reference sequence). The CDR3: CASSSRVDEQFF. Here the CDR3 DNA reads TGTGCTAGCAGCTCCCGGGTTGATGAGCAGTTCTTC.

This clone was recorded once. The rearrangement links TRBV5-1 to TRBJ2-7, with D possibly being TRBD1 (5 bases). From germline, CDR1 is SGHRS and CDR2 YFSETQ. This CDR3 comprises 14 residues. V dropped 1 base and J dropped 2 bases, with 10 bases sitting between them. CDR3 sequence reads: CASSLRQSTYEQYF. Here the CDR3 DNA reads TGCGCCAGCAGCTTGAGACAGTCAACCTACGAGCAGTACTTC.

The J gene is TRBJ1-1, the V gene TRBV5-4; TRBD1 matches at 7 bases. Unmatched junction bases numbered 3, after V lost 3 bases and J lost 1 base. Germline CDR1 is SGHNT and CDR2 is YYREEE (reference sequence). The length of the CDR3 is 14 residues. In DNA form, the CDR3 reads TGTGCCAGCAGCTCGGGACAGAAGAACACTGAAGCTTTCTTT. Residues: CASSSGQKNTEAFF.

The chain combines TRBV9 with TRBJ1-2; D is possibly TRBD1 (6 bases). V lost 0 bases, J lost 4 bases, and 10 bases lay in between. This CDR3 is built from 14 residues. Germline-derived CDR1 and CDR2 are SGDLS and YYNGEE. CDR3 sequence: CASSVAEQGYGYTF. As DNA, the CDR3 is TGTGCCAGCAGCGTAGCAGAACAGGGCTATGGCTACACCTTC.

The V and J genes are TRBV11-1 and TRBJ2-3; 11 bases are a match to TRBD1. The CDR3 has 15 amino acids. The V segment lost 5 bases and the J segment 3 bases; nucleotides outside the gene matches: 4. The V gene's germline CDR1 is SGHAT and CDR2 FQDESV (reference sequence). The chain's CDR3 is CASSPGQGGTDTQYF. In DNA form, the CDR3 reads TGTGCCAGCAGCCCGGGACAGGGGGGGACAGATACGCAGTATTTT.